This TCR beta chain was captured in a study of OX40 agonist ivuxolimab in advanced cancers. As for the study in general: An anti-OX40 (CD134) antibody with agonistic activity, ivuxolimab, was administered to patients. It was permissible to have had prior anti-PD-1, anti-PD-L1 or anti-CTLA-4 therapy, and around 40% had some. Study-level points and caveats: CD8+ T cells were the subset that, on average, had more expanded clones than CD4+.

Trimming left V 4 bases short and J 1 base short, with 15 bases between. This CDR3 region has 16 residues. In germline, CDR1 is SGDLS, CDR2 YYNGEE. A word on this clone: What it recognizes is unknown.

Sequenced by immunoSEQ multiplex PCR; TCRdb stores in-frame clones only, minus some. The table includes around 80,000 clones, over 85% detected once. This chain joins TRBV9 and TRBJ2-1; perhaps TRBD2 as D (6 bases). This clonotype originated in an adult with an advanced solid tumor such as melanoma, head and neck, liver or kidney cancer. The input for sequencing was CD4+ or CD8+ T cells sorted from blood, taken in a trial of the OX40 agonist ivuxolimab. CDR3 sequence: CASSPLWGVSYNEQFF. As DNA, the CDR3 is TGTGCCAGCAGCCCTCTCTGGGGGGTATCCTACAATGAGCAGTTCTTC. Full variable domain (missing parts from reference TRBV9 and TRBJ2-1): DSGVTQTPKHLITATGQRVTLRCSPRSGDLSVYWYQQSLDQGLQFLIQYYNGEERAKGNILERFSAQQFPDLHSELNLSSLELGDSALYFCASSPLWGVSYNEQFFGPGTRLTVL.